One and the same sample provided the 28 T cell receptor beta chains below, sequenced in a study of cytomegalovirus exposure and HLA in healthy donors. Sequencing used immunoSEQ multiplex PCR; TCRdb keeps in-frame clones, though not all of them. This sample has more than 55,000 clones; roughly 94% occur once, and the top ten carry 0.5% to 0.75%. Material for sequencing was PBMCs. Receptors were obtained from a woman aged 18-29 years in good health and CMV-seronegative.

This clone was recorded once. The chain joins TRBV5-3 to TRBJ2-7; D uncertain. TRBV5-3 is treated as an ORF (open reading frame) with a function not yet certain. Trimming stripped 7 bases from V and 3 bases from J, with 14 bases between. This CDR3 region has 13 residues. CDR3 DNA: TGTGCCAGAGAGTTCCGTCCCCACTACGAGCAGTACTTC. This sequence encodes CAREFRPHYEQYF.

The V gene is TRBV21-1, the J gene TRBJ2-5; no DNA check was done on the table's D call, TRBD2. TRBV21-1 is a pseudogene. This CDR3 has 13 residues. CDR3 nucleotides: TGTGCCAGCTCCCGGCGGGTTTTGGAGACCCAGTACTTC. Its translation is CASSRRVLETQYF.

This chain uses TRBV2 with TRBJ1-2; a possible D gene is TRBD1 (5 bases). V shed 3 bases and J shed 6 bases, with 11 bases lying between them. The CDR3 has 13 amino acids. Germline V CDR1 and CDR2: SNHLY, FYNNEI. CDR3 bases: TGTGCCAGCAGTGAGGGCAGGGCTCATGGCTACACCTTC. It codes for CASSEGRAHGYTF.

V gene TRBV18 combines with J gene TRBJ1-1; 10 bases match TRBD1. Germline V gene sequence: CDR1 KGHSH, CDR2 LQKENI. CDR3 length: 16 amino acids. Unmatched junction bases numbered 3, after V lost 2 bases and J lost 0 bases. The CDR3 nucleotides read TGTGCCAGCTCACCAATGGGACAGGGGATGAACACTGAAGCTTTCTTT. This codes for CASSPMGQGMNTEAFF. The variable domain in full, completed from reference TRBV18 and TRBJ1-1, reads NAGVMQNPRHLVRRRGQEARLRCSPMKGHSHVYWYRQLPEEGLKFMVYLQKENIIDESGMPKERFSAEFPKEGPSILRIQQVVRGDSAAYFCASSPMGQGMNTEAFFGQGTRLTVV.

The chain carries TRBV6-5 and TRBJ2-7, with D perhaps matching TRBD2 (6 bases). The CDR3 runs 15 residues. The V end lost 0 bases, the J end lost 0 bases, and 9 bases lay between the germline ends. Germline V lookup: CDR1 MNHEY, CDR2 SVGAGI. The CDR3: CASSYSVAASYEQYF. CDR3 in DNA: TGTGCCAGCAGTTACTCGGTAGCGGCCTCCTACGAGCAGTACTTC.

CDR3 sequence: CAWSRTVNSPLHF. For the CDR3, the DNA is TGTGCCTGGAGTCGGACAGTAAATTCACCCCTCCACTTT. The chain combines TRBV30 with TRBJ1-6, with D maybe TRBD1 (6 bases). The CDR3 loop spans 13 amino acids. V was shortened by 2 bases and J by 7 bases, with 9 bases between the two germline ends. Germline assignment: CDR1 GTSNPN and CDR2 SVGIG (reference sequence).

The CDR3 loop reads CASSLGGGTGLYEQYF. Written as DNA, the CDR3 is TGTGCCAGCAGCTTAGGGGGTGGGACAGGTCTCTACGAGCAGTACTTC. V gene TRBV13 combines with J gene TRBJ2-7; TRBD1 matches at 8 bases. The ends lost 0 bases at V and 3 bases at J; junction bases unmatched: 7. Germline CDR1 reads PRHDT; CDR2 reads FYEKMQ (reference sequence). CDR3 size: 16 residues.

This chain uses TRBV28 with TRBJ1-2; D not resolved. Trimming removed 10 bases from V and 1 base from J, with 7 bases in between. The germline gives CDR1 MDHEN, CDR2 SYDVKM. CDR3 length: 11 residues. The DNA of the CDR3 is TGTGCCACCGGGGATAACTATGGCTACACCTTC. Protein product: CATGDNYGYTF.

The chain carries TRBV30 and TRBJ2-2; D is unclear. V was trimmed by 3 bases and J by 0 bases, leaving 17 bases between them. This CDR3 has 17 residues. Germline CDR1 is GTSNPN and CDR2 is SVGIG (reference sequence). As DNA, the CDR3 is TGTGCCTGGAGGGCTACCCCTTTAGGAGCGAACACCGGGGAGCTGTTTTTT. Its protein is CAWRATPLGANTGELFF.

This clone was seen just once. The V and J genes are TRBV19 and TRBJ2-1; TRBD2 matches 9 bases. The CDR3 loop spans 17 amino acids. Germline V gene data show CDR1 as LNHDA and CDR2 as SQIVND (reference sequence). Unmatched junction bases numbered 16, after V lost 8 bases and J lost 5 bases. The CDR3 bases are TGTGCCAGTCGGGATGGGGCTAGCGGGGCAGAACACAATGAGCAGTTCTTC. Translated: CASRDGASGAEHNEQFF.

In nucleotides, the CDR3 is TGTGCCAGCTTCTCCGGGGGAACCGCCTACGAGCAGTACTTC. Protein sequence: CASFSGGTAYEQYF. The genes are TRBV6-1 and TRBJ2-7, with a weak D call TRBD2 (6 bases). V was clipped by 8 bases and J by 2 bases, with 16 bases between them. Germline loops: CDR1 MNHNS, CDR2 SASEGT. The CDR3 has 14 amino acids.

The chain joins TRBV2 to TRBJ2-3; TRBD2 matches at 7 bases. Germline V gene lookup returns CDR1 SNHLY and CDR2 FYNNEI. This CDR3 contains 12 residues. V gave up 9 bases and J gave up 5 bases; unmatched junction bases: 5. The CDR3 bases are TGTGCCAGTGCGCGGGGGATAGATACGCAGTATTTT. Translating gives CASARGIDTQYF.

The rearrangement links TRBV6-1 to TRBJ2-1; 9 nucleotides line up with TRBD1. Germline assignment: CDR1 MNHNS and CDR2 SASEGT. V lost 2 bases and J lost 6; bases outside the gene matches: 5. There are 15 residues in the CDR3. The CDR3 DNA is TGTGCCAGCAGTGAATGGGAGACAGGGGGCAATGAGCAGTTCTTC. Residues: CASSEWETGGNEQFF.

Only a few counts were recorded for this clone. J is TRBJ2-3 and V is TRBV6-5; 7 bases align to TRBD2. Germline CDR1 and CDR2: MNHEY and SVGAGI. The ends lost 6 bases at V and 2 bases at J; junction bases unmatched: 8. This CDR3 is 15 amino acids long. The CDR3 sequence is CASRAGGGLTDTQYF. As DNA, the CDR3 is TGTGCCAGCAGGGCGGGCGGGGGACTCACAGATACGCAGTATTTT.

The V gene is TRBV7-2, the J gene TRBJ2-1; 7 bases match TRBD2. Trimming at V came to 2 bases and at J to 2 bases, leaving 3 bases not matched to a gene. The CDR3 totals 15 residues. The germline V gene has CDR1 SGHTA and CDR2 FQGNSA. The CDR3 nucleotides read TGTGCCAGCAGCTTAATGGGGGGGGCCTACAATGAGCAGTTCTTC. Amino acids: CASSLMGGAYNEQFF.

The rearrangement joins TRBV6-6 to TRBJ1-5; TRBD1 agrees at 9 bases. The V and J ends lost 6 bases and 6 bases, in that order; junction bases with no gene match: 6. The CDR3 is made up of 14 amino acids. Per the germline V gene, CDR1 is MNHNY and CDR2 is SVGAGI (reference sequence). DNA for the CDR3: TGTGCCAGCAGCCTAACAGGGGGCAGTCAGCCCCAGCATTTT. This codes for CASSLTGGSQPQHF.

The chain carries TRBV5-1 and TRBJ2-7; 8 bases match TRBD1. The CDR3 covers 15 residues. Trimming removed 5 bases from V and 2 bases from J; junction bases left unmatched: 9. Germline V CDR1 and CDR2: SGHRS, YFSETQ. The CDR3 sequence: CASRRAGTGAYEQYF. The CDR3 DNA follows: TGCGCCAGCAGGCGTGCCGGGACAGGCGCCTACGAGCAGTACTTC.

The rearrangement links TRBV19 to TRBJ1-4; D ambiguous. This CDR3 contains 12 residues. Germline V gene sequence: CDR1 LNHDA, CDR2 SQIVND (reference sequence). Trimming cost V 6 bases and J 3 bases, with 5 bases left between them. The CDR3 DNA sequence: TGTGCCAGTAGCTATTCTAATGAAAAACTGTTTTTT. This encodes CASSYSNEKLFF.

The chain uses TRBV4-2 and TRBJ1-4; TRBD1 might be the D (5 bases). V lost 2 bases and J 2 bases, leaving 24 bases between the germline ends. The CDR3 contains 20 residues. Germline values: CDR1 LGHNA, CDR2 YNFKEQ. CDR3: CASSQKKVGRVGRTNEKLFF. DNA for the CDR3: TGTGCCAGCAGCCAAAAGAAGGTTGGCAGGGTAGGACGGACTAATGAAAAACTGTTTTTT.

The gene calls are TRBV19 and TRBJ1-6, with TRBD1 as a possible D gene (5 bases). V was pared by 5 bases and J by 10 bases, with 12 bases between. Germline lookup yields CDR1 LNHDA and CDR2 SQIVND (reference sequence). The CDR3 extends over 13 amino acids. The CDR3 coding sequence is TGTGCCAGTAGTGGGCAGGGAAACTCACCCCTCCACTTT. This sequence encodes CASSGQGNSPLHF. The complete variable domain, with remaining parts taken from reference TRBV19 and TRBJ1-6, reads DGGITQSPKYLFRKEGQNVTLSCEQNLNHDAMYWYRQDPGQGLRLIYYSQIVNDFQKGDIAEGYSVSREKKESFPLTVTSAQKNPTAFYLCASSGQGNSPLHFGNGTRLTVT.

The chain combines TRBV7-8 with TRBJ1-5, with 8 bases matching TRBD1. The CDR3 runs 15 residues. Germline assignment: CDR1 SGHVS and CDR2 FQNEAQ. The J segment lost 5 bases and the V segment lost 1 base, leaving 4 bases of the junction unmatched. The CDR3 coding sequence is TGTGCCAGCAGCTTAGTACAGGGGGAAGATCAGCCCCAGCATTTT. This encodes CASSLVQGEDQPQHF.

The CDR3 sequence is CASQTTGNIQYF. CDR3 in DNA: TGTGCCAGCCAGACGACAGGGAACATTCAGTACTTC. This chain uses TRBV27 with TRBJ2-4; 7 positions agree with TRBD1. The CDR3 is made up of 12 amino acids. Germline trimming cut 8 bases from V and 7 bases from J; bases unmatched to any gene: 5. CDR1 and CDR2 from the germline V gene are MNHEY and SMNVEV (reference sequence).

This sequence joins TRBV18 and TRBJ2-1; 11 bases are a match to TRBD2. Trimming cost V 6 bases and J 6 bases; bases outside gene matches: 10. The CDR3 loop spans 16 amino acids. The germline V gene has CDR1 KGHSH and CDR2 LQKENI. Written as DNA, the CDR3 is TGTGCCAGCTCGCCGACTATAGCGGGGGGGCTCAATGAGCAGTTCTTC. This translates into CASSPTIAGGLNEQFF.

The chain is built from TRBV5-1 and TRBJ2-1, with 9 nucleotides matching TRBD1. The CDR3 consists of 15 residues. CDR1 and CDR2 (germline): SGHRS, YFSETQ. Trimming at V came to 4 bases and at J to 2 bases, leaving 4 bases not matched to a gene. CDR3 nucleotide sequence: TGCGCCAGCAGCCCGGGACAGGGCCCCTACAATGAGCAGTTCTTC. This codes for CASSPGQGPYNEQFF.

The chain joins TRBV28 to TRBJ2-1; 12 nucleotides align to TRBD2. The CDR3 sequence is 17 residues long. V lost 6 bases, J lost 7 bases, and 13 bases stayed unmatched. Per germline, CDR1 MDHEN and CDR2 SYDVKM. CDR3 sequence (DNA): TGTGCCAGCAGGCGGGTGGCTAGCGGGGGGGTAGGGAATGAGCAGTTCTTC. It encodes CASRRVASGGVGNEQFF.

This clone was found once. This rearrangement joins TRBV4-2 to TRBJ2-5; a possible D gene is TRBD1 (5 bases). The CDR3 has 16 residues. Germline CDR1 and CDR2: LGHNA and YNFKEQ. V lost 0 bases, J lost 4 bases, and 15 bases lay in between. For the CDR3, the DNA is TGTGCCAGCAGCCAAGATGGGTCCCAAGGGGCAGAGACCCAGTACTTC. Translating gives CASSQDGSQGAETQYF.

CDR3 DNA: TGCGCCAGCAGCCACCCCCCGTCGGGCAGGGGATATCGCGATGAGCAGTTCTTC. Translating it yields CASSHPPSGRGYRDEQFF. The V and J genes are TRBV4-1 and TRBJ2-1, with D tentatively TRBD1 (6 bases). The CDR3 totals 18 residues. Germline-derived CDR1 and CDR2 are MGHRA and YSYEKL. V shed 3 bases and J shed 8 bases, with 26 bases lying between them.

The V gene is TRBV27, the J gene TRBJ2-7; 8 bases are a match to TRBD1. CDR1 is MNHEY, CDR2 SMNVEV, per germline (reference sequence). With V trimmed by 2 bases and J by 3 bases, 6 bases remained unmatched. There are 15 residues in the CDR3. CDR3 sequence: CASSLTGQAIYEQYF. In DNA, the CDR3 is TGTGCCAGCAGTTTAACGGGACAGGCCATCTACGAGCAGTACTTC.